This TCR beta chain was documented in a study of T-cell reconstitution after alpha-beta-depleted transplantation in children. Notes on the study in general: Alpha-beta T cells present about two months after transplant were reported to originate from several hundred expanded graft clones. Diversity and T-cell counts at one year after transplant derived mostly from new T cells.

During its preparation, the TCRbeta library received unique molecular identifiers. TCRdb re-called the PCR reads through MiXCR, storing one row per CDR3 protein. The repertoire holds 700,000 to 950,000 distinct CDR3 sequences, with about 16% as singletons. Trimming took 7 bases from V and 0 from J, leaving 4 bases between them. Germline CDR1 is SQVTM and CDR2 is ANQGSEA. The length of the CDR3 is 12 residues. This clonotype was observed many times. The antigen is undetermined. Source: PBMCs, mostly from graft donor cells, taken 360 days after TCRalphabeta/CD19-depleted stem cell transplant. The source of this sequence is a male patient aged 10 to 17 who had a stem cell transplant for acute lymphoblastic leukemia, so the T cells may come from the graft donor. The chain joins TRBV29-1 to TRBJ2-6, with unresolved D. CDR3 amino acids: CSGGSGANVLTF. Written as DNA, the CDR3 is TGCAGCGGAGGCTCTGGGGCCAACGTCCTGACTTTC.